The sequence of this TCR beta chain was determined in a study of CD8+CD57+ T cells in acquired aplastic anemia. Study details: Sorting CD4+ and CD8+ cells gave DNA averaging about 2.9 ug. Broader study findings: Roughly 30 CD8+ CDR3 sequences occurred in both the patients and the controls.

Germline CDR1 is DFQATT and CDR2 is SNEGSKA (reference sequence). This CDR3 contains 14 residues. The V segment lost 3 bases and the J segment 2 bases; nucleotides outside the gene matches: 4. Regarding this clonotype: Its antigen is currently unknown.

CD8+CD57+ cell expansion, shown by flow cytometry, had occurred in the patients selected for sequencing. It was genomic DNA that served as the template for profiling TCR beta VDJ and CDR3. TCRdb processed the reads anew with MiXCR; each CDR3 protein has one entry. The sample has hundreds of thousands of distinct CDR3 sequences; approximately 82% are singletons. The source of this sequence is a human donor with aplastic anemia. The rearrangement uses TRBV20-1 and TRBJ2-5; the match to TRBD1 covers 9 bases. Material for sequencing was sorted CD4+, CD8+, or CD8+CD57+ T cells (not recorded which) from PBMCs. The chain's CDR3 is CSASSGQGQETQYF. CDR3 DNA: TGCAGTGCTAGCTCGGGACAGGGTCAAGAGACCCAGTACTTC.